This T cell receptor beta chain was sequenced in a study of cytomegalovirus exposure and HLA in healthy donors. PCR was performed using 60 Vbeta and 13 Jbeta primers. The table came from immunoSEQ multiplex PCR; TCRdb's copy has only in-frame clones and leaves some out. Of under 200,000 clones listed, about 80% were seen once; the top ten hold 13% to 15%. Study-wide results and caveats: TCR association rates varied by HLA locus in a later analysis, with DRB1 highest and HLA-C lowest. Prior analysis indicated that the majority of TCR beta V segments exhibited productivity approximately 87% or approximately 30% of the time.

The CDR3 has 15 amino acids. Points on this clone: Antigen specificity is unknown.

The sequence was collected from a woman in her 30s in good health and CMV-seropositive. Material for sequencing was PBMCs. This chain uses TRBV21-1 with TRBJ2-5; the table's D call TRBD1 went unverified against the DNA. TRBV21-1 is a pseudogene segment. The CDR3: CASSKSGQFIETQYF. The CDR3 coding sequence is TGTGCCAGCAGCAAGTCGGGACAATTCATTGAGACCCAGTACTTC.